What follows are 14 T cell receptor beta chains derived from one specimen sequenced in a study of response to subunit inactivated influenza vaccine. Each CDR3 protein gets one entry after TCRdb re-called the RT-PCR reads with MiXCR. The sample has a few hundred thousand distinct CDR3 sequences, 10% to 12% seen once; the top ten hold roughly 11%. These data were also reused for a study on T cells expressing NK-cell markers. That study adds: The cDNA for TCR beta came from 5'RACE template switching with UMIs.

The source was PBMCs from blood, collected on the day of vaccination. Source of these receptors: a man aged 45 to 65 who received an inactivated influenza vaccine.

The genes are TRBV11-2 and TRBJ2-1; 8 bases agree with TRBD1. With 2 bases clipped from V and 4 bases from J, the junction kept 13 bases outside the gene matches. This CDR3 has 18 residues. CDR1 SGHAT and CDR2 FQNNGV come from the germline V gene. The CDR3, as DNA: TGTGCCAGCAGCTTATCAGGGGGCACAGGATATTTTTACAATGAGCAGTTCTTC. This encodes CASSLSGGTGYFYNEQFF.

This clonotype was seen a handful of times. CDR3 residues: CASSLPVAHKWFF. The CDR3 DNA is TGTGCCAGCAGCTTGCCGGTAGCGCACAAGTGGTTCTTC. The chain joins TRBV7-9 to TRBJ2-1; D is perhaps TRBD2 (5 bases). This CDR3 has 13 amino acids. CDR1 is SEHNR, CDR2 FQNEAQ, per germline (reference sequence). V shed 3 bases and J shed 15 bases, with 18 bases lying between them.

This clonotype was seen a handful of times. This chain joins TRBV7-2 and TRBJ2-1; D unresolved. Germline V CDR1 and CDR2: SGHTA, FQGNSA. The ends were cut back, 0 bases at V and 0 bases at J, with 12 bases in the middle. The CDR3 consists of 17 residues. DNA for the CDR3: TGTGCCAGCAGCTTAGCCGCTGGAATTAGCTCCTACAATGAGCAGTTCTTC. Its translation: CASSLAAGISSYNEQFF.

Details on this clonotype: The germline gene is not matched at one end of the junction; a read error may be the cause. The rearrangement links TRBV12-3 or TRBV12-4 to TRBJ1-2; D is uncertain. This CDR3 is built from 11 residues. The DNA for the CDR3 is TGTGCCAGCAGTTTTGAATATGGCTACATCTTC. Protein: CASSFEYGYIF.

This clonotype was seen more than once but under ten times. The genes are TRBV3-1 and TRBJ2-2; 7 bases match TRBD1. Unmatched junction bases numbered 11, after V lost 4 bases and J lost 6 bases. The germline V gene has CDR1 LGHDT and CDR2 YNNKEL (reference sequence). The CDR3 sequence is 16 residues long. In nucleotides, the CDR3 is TGTGCCAGCAGCCGAACTGGGACAGCGAGTCCCGGGGAGCTGTTTTTT. Translating gives CASSRTGTASPGELFF.

This clonotype was found a few times. The J gene is TRBJ2-1, the V gene TRBV29-1, with 7 bases that match TRBD2. Germline CDR1 is SQVTM and CDR2 is ANQGSEA. CDR3 length equals 12 residues. V lost 7 bases, J lost 6 bases, and 6 bases stayed unmatched. The CDR3: CSGGGLGNEQFF. Here the CDR3 DNA reads TGCAGCGGAGGCGGACTAGGCAATGAGCAGTTCTTC.

Ten or more counts support this clonotype. This chain connects TRBV27 to TRBJ1-1, with D unresolved. The germline V gene has CDR1 MNHEY and CDR2 SMNVEV (reference sequence). V lost 6 bases to trimming and J lost 4 bases, with 12 bases between them. This CDR3 has 13 residues. CDR3 protein: CASRPISGTEAFF. The CDR3 nucleotides are TGTGCCAGCAGACCTATCTCGGGCACTGAAGCTTTCTTT.

V usage is TRBV13 and J usage is TRBJ2-6, with D possibly being TRBD2 (5 bases). Germline CDR1 PRHDT, CDR2 FYEKMQ (reference sequence). With 3 bases removed from V and 4 bases from J, the gap between germline ends came to 16 bases. The CDR3 is made up of 17 amino acids. The CDR3 DNA reads TGTGCCAGCAGCTTGGCAGGCGGCGGGTCCGGGGCCAACGTCCTGACTTTC. Amino acid sequence: CASSLAGGGSGANVLTF.

This clonotype was observed at least ten times. The V call is TRBV12-3 or TRBV12-4, the J call TRBJ2-1, with 7 bases fitting TRBD2. This CDR3 has 13 amino acids. The trim removed 6 bases at V and 4 bases at J, leaving 3 bases unmatched. CDR3 in amino acids: CASSPAGYNEQFF. The CDR3 DNA reads TGTGCCAGCAGCCCAGCGGGGTACAATGAGCAGTTCTTC.

A few counts support this clonotype. The chain carries TRBV11-3 and TRBJ2-5; D may be TRBD1 (5 bases). The CDR3 length is 13 residues. Trimming took 5 bases from V and 7 from J, leaving 14 bases between them. The germline gives CDR1 SGHNT, CDR2 YENEEA. The CDR3: CASSQNRFMTQYF. The DNA of the CDR3 is TGTGCCAGCAGCCAAAACAGGTTCATGACCCAGTACTTC.

This chain joins TRBV7-2 and TRBJ2-3; no reliable D call. The length of the CDR3 is 16 residues. Trimming took off 5 bases at V and 0 bases at J, with 15 bases between the two ends. Germline assignment: CDR1 SGHTA and CDR2 FQGNSA. DNA for the CDR3: TGTGCCAGCAGCCAAGCTGTGGCTACGAGCACAGATACGCAGTATTTT. Its translation is CASSQAVATSTDTQYF.

This chain links TRBV7-9 with TRBJ2-3; TRBD2 might be the D (7 bases). V was clipped by 7 bases and J by 3 bases, with 20 bases between them. The CDR3 runs 16 residues. Germline V gives CDR1 SEHNR, CDR2 FQNEAQ (reference sequence). CDR3 DNA: TGTGCCAGCATCCAAGTATCGGGGGGCGGGACAGATACGCAGTATTTT. This codes for CASIQVSGGGTDTQYF.

This rearrangement joins TRBV6-1 to TRBJ1-5, with D perhaps matching TRBD1 (5 bases). Germline CDR1 MNHNS, CDR2 SASEGT. CDR3 size: 16 residues. Trimming left V 0 bases short and J 6 bases short, with 15 bases between. Written as DNA, the CDR3 is TGTGCCAGCAGTGAAGCCGGGGGAGGGGCAATTCAGCCCCAGCATTTT. Amino acids: CASSEAGGGAIQPQHF.

The chain recombines TRBV7-6 with TRBJ1-4; D gene uncertain. CDR1 is SGHVS, CDR2 FNYEAQ, per germline. Trimming left V 1 base short and J 5 bases short, with 11 bases between. The CDR3 is 15 amino acids. The CDR3 DNA sequence: TGTGCCAGCAGCTTAGATAACGGAGGCAATGAAAAACTGTTTTTT. It yields the protein CASSLDNGGNEKLFF. The full variable domain, in which reference TRBV7-6 and TRBJ1-4 provide the parts outside the CDR3, is GAGVSQSPRYKVTKRGQDVALRCDPISGHVSLYWYRQALGQGPEFLTYFNYEAQQDKSGLPNDRFSAERPEGSISTLTIQRTEQRDSAMYRCASSLDNGGNEKLFFGSGTQLSVL.